The T cell receptor beta chain under discussion was sequenced for a study of beta chain features in type 1 diabetes. Study-level findings and limits: VDJ junctions sequenced from type 1 diabetes patients showed fewer insertions and more deletions.

Reverse transcription of all isolated RNA meant that expressed TCRB transcripts were sequenced. The repertoire was sequenced with immunoSEQ multiplex PCR; TCRdb's copy has only in-frame clones and lacks some. The sample yields about 150,000 clones, around 8.5% seen once. Germline V gene lookup returns CDR1 SNHLY and CDR2 FYNNEI. There are 14 residues in the CDR3. Trimming shortened V by 4 bases and J by 8 bases, and 17 bases separated the two germline ends. To note about this clone: What it binds is not known.

This receptor was obtained from a man younger than 35 in good health. This sequence joins TRBV2 and TRBJ1-2; possibly TRBD1 for D (6 bases). The sequenced sample consisted of central memory CD4+ T cells from blood. Here the CDR3 DNA reads TGTGCCAGCAGTGGGGGAGGGGGGAGTCTCGGCTACACCTTC. It yields the protein CASSGGGGSLGYTF.